This T cell receptor beta chain was sequenced during a study of early T cells in non-severe SARS-CoV-2 infection. Study-level information: Chains from this unsorted whole-blood bulk RNA could not be paired.

The library protocol tagged individual cDNA molecules with unique molecular identifiers. TCRdb re-derived calls from the 5' RACE reads in MiXCR, one entry per CDR3 protein. The sample records some 53,000 distinct CDR3 sequences, 8% to 10% being singletons. V gave up 4 bases and J gave up 5 bases, with 15 bases separating them. Germline V CDR1 and CDR2: LGHNA, YNFKEQ. The CDR3 totals 14 residues. The sample holds many counts of this clonotype. The antigen is unknown. Study conclusions and caveats: A preference for anti-spike CD8 responses marked VDJdb matching, which missed private and CD4 specificities.

Sample: whole blood. The chain combines TRBV4-2 with TRBJ2-7; the D gene is possibly TRBD2 (5 bases). This sequence originates from an adult who was a healthcare worker with PCR-confirmed SARS-CoV-2 infection or an uninfected control (not recorded which). The CDR3 reads CASSRSWGEDEQYF. The DNA of the CDR3 is TGTGCCAGCAGCCGGAGCTGGGGAGAGGACGAGCAGTACTTC.